This T cell receptor beta chain was observed in a study of immune evolution from preneoplasia to lung adenocarcinoma. Data came from immunoSEQ multiplex PCR; TCRdb stores just in-frame clones and leaves some out. This sample has 20,000 to 25,000 clones, with roughly 75% found just once. Premalignant or tumor cells were enriched by macro-dissection after pathologic assessment. V was trimmed by 1 base and J by 0 bases, leaving 10 bases between them. There are 16 residues in the CDR3. CDR1 SEHNR and CDR2 FQNEAQ come from the germline V gene (reference sequence). The genes are TRBV7-9 and TRBJ1-5, with TRBD1 as a possible D gene (6 bases). This clonotype was obtained from a person aged 55 to 69 with lung adenocarcinoma. Sequenced sample: FFPE invasive lung adenocarcinoma tissue. The CDR3 spells CASSLGIGGSNQPQHF. The CDR3, as DNA: TGTGCCAGCAGCTTAGGAATAGGGGGTAGCAATCAGCCCCAGCATTTT.